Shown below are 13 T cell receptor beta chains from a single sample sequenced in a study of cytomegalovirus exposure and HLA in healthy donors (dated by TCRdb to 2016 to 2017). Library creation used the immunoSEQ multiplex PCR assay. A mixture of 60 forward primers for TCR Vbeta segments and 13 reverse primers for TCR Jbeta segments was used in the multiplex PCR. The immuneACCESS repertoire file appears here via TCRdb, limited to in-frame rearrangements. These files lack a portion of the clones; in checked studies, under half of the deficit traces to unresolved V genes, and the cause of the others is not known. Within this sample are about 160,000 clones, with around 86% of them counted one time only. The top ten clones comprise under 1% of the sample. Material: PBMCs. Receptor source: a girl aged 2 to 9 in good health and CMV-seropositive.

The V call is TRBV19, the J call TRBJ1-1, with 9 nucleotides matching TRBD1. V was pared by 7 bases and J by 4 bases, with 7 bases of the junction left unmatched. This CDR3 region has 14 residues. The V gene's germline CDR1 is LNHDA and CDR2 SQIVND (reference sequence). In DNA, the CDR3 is TGTGCCAGTACCCCGGGACAGGGTGTCACTGAAGCTTTCTTT. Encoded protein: CASTPGQGVTEAFF. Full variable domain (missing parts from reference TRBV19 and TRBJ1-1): DGGITQSPKYLFRKEGQNVTLSCEQNLNHDAMYWYRQDPGQGLRLIYYSQIVNDFQKGDIAEGYSVSREKKESFPLTVTSAQKNPTAFYLCASTPGQGVTEAFFGQGTRLTVV.

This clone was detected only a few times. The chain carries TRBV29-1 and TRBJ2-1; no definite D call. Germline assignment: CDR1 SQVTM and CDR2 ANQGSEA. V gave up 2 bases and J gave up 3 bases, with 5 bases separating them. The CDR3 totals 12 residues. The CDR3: CSVELGYNEQFF. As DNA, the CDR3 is TGCAGCGTTGAACTAGGCTACAATGAGCAGTTCTTC.

The CDR3: CASSLASGLAGGYYEQYF. In nucleotides, the CDR3 is TGTGCCAGCAGCTTAGCCTCAGGGCTAGCGGGAGGGTACTACGAGCAGTACTTC. The chain links TRBV7-6 to TRBJ2-7; 12 positions agree with TRBD2. The V segment lost 0 bases and the J segment 3 bases; nucleotides outside the gene matches: 9. The CDR3 totals 18 residues. Germline CDR1 reads SGHVS; CDR2 reads FNYEAQ.

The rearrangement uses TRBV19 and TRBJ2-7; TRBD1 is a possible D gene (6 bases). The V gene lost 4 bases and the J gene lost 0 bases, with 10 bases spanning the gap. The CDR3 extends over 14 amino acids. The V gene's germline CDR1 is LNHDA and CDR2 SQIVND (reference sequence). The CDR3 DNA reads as TGTGCCAGTAGTAACCGGGACACCTCCTACGAGCAGTACTTC. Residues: CASSNRDTSYEQYF.

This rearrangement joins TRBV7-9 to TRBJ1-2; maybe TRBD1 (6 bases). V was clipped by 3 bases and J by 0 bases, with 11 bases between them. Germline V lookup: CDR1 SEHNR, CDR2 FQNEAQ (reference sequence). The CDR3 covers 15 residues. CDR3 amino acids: CASSFPQGPNYGYTF. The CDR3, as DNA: TGTGCCAGCAGCTTCCCCCAGGGGCCTAACTATGGCTACACCTTC.

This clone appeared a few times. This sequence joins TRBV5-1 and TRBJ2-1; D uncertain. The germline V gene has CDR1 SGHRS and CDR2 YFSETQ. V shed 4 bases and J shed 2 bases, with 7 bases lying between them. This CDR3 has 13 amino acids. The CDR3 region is CASSSTAYNEQFF. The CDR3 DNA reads TGCGCCAGCAGCAGTACAGCCTACAATGAGCAGTTCTTC.

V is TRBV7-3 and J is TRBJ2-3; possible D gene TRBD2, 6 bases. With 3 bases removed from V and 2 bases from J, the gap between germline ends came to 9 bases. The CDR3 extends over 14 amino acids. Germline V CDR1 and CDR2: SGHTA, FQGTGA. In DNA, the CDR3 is TGTGCCAGCAGCTTTGGGAGGCCCACAGATACGCAGTATTTT. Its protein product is CASSFGRPTDTQYF.

CDR3 DNA: TGTGCCTGGAGTCGCGGGGGCAGGAATCAGCCCCAGCATTTT. It is translated as CAWSRGGRNQPQHF. The chain links TRBV30 to TRBJ1-5, with D perhaps matching TRBD1 (6 bases). This CDR3 is built from 14 residues. Germline CDR1 reads GTSNPN; CDR2 reads SVGIG (reference sequence). V lost 2 bases and J lost 4, with 12 bases in between.

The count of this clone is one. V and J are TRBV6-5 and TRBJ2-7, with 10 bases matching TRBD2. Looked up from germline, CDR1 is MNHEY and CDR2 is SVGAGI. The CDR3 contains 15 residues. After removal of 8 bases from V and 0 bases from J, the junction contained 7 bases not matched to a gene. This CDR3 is CASRVASGSSYEQYF. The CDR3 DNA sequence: TGTGCCAGCCGAGTCGCTAGCGGGAGCTCCTACGAGCAGTACTTC.

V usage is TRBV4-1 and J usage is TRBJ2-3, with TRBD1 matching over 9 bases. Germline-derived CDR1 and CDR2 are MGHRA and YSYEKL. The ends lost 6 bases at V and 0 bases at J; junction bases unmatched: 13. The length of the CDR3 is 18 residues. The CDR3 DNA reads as TGCGCCAGCAGTCAAAGGGCCCGGGGACAGGGAAGCACAGATACGCAGTATTTT. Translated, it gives CASSQRARGQGSTDTQYF.

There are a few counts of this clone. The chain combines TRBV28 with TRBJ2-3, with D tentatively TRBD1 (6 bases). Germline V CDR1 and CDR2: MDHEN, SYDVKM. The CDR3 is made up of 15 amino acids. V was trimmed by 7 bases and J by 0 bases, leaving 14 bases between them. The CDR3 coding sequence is TGTGCCAGCAACAGGGACCGCACTAGCACAGATACGCAGTATTTT. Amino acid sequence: CASNRDRTSTDTQYF. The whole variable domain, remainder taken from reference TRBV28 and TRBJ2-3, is DVKVTQSSRYLVKRTGEKVFLECVQDMDHENMFWYRQDPGLGLRLIYFSYDVKMKEKGDIPEGYSVSREKKERFSLILESASTNQTSMYLCASNRDRTSTDTQYFGPGTRLTVL.

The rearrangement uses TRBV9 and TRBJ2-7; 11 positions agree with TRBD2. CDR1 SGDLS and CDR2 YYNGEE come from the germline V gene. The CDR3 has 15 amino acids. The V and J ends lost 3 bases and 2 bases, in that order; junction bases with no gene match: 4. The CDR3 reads CASSEGLAGAYEQYF. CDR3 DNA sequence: TGTGCCAGCAGCGAAGGACTAGCGGGTGCCTACGAGCAGTACTTC.

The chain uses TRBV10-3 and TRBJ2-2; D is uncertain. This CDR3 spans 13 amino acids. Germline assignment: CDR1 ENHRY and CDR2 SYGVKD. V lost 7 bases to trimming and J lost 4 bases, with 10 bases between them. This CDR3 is CAIKASGTGELFF. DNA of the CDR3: TGTGCCATCAAGGCCTCGGGCACCGGGGAGCTGTTTTTT.